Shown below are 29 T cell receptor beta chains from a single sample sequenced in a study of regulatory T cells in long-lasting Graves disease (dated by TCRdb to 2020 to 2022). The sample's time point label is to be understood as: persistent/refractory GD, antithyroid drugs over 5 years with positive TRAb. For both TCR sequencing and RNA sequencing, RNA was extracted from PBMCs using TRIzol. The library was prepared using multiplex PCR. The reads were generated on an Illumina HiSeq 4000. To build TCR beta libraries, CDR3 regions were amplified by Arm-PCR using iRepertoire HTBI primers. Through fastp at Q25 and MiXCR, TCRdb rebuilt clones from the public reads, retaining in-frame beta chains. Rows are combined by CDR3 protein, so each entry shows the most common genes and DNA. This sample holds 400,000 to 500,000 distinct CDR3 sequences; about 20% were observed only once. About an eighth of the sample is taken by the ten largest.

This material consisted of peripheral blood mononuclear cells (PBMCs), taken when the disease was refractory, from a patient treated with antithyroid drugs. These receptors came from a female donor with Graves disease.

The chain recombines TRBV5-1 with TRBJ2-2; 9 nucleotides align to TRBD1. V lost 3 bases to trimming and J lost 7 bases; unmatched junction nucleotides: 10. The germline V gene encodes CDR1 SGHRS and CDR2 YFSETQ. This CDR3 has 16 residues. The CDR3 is CASSWGRDRVNGELFF. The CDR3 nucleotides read TGCGCCAGCAGCTGGGGCCGGGACAGGGTGAACGGGGAGCTGTTTTTT.

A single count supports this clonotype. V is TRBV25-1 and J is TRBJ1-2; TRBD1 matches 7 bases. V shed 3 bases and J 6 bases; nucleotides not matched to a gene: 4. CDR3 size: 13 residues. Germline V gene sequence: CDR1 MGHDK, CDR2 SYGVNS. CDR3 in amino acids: CASSDADRDGYTF. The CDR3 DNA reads TGTGCCAGCAGTGATGCTGACAGGGATGGCTACACCTTC.

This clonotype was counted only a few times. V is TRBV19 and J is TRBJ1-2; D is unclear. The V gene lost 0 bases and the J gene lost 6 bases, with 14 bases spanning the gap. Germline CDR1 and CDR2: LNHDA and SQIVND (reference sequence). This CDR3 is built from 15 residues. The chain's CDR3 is CASSIDPVEFDGYTF. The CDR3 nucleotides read TGTGCCAGTAGTATAGATCCGGTCGAATTTGATGGCTACACCTTC.

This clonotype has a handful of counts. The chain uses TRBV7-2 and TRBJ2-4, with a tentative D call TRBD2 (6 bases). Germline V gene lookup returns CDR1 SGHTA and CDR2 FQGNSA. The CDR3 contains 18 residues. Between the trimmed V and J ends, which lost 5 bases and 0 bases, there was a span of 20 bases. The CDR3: CASSAGGAGIRAKNIQYF. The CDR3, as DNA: TGTGCCAGCAGCGCCGGAGGGGCAGGGATTAGAGCCAAAAACATTCAGTACTTC.

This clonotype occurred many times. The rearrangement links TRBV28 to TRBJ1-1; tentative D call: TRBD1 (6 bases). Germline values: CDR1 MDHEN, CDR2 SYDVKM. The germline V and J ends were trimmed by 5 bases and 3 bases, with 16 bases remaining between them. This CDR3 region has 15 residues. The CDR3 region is CASSPPAGADTEAFF. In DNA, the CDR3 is TGTGCCAGCAGTCCACCGGCAGGGGCGGACACTGAAGCTTTCTTT.

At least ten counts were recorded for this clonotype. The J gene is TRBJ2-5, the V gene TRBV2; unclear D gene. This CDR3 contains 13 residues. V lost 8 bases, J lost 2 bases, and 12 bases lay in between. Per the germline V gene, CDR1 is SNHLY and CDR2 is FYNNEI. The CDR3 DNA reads TGTGCCAGCGTTCGTGGGTCGCAAGAGACCCAGTACTTC. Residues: CASVRGSQETQYF.

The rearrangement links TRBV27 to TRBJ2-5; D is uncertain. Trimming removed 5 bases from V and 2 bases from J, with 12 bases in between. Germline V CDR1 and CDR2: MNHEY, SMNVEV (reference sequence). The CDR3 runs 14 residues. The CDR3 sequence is CASSPSSRQETQYF. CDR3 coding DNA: TGTGCCAGCAGTCCGAGTAGTAGGCAAGAGACCCAGTACTTC.

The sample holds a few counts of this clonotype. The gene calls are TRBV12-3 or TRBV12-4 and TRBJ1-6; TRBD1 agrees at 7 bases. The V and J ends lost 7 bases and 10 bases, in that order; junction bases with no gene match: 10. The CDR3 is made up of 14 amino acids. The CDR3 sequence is CASTKTGSPSPLHF. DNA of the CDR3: TGTGCCAGCACCAAGACAGGGAGCCCCTCACCCCTCCACTTT.

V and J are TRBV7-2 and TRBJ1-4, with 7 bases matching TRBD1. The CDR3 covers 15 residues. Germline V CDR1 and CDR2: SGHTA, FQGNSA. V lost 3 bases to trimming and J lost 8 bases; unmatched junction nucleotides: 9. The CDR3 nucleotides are TGTGCCAGCAGCTTTACAGGGGCGGGAGGGGAAAAACTGTTTTTT. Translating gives CASSFTGAGGEKLFF.

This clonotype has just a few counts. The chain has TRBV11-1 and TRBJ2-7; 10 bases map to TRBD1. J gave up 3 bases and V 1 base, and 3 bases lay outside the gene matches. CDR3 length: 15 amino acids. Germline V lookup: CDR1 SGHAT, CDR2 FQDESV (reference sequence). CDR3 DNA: TGTGCCAGCAGCTTAGGCGGGACAGGGGTCTACGAGCAGTACTTC. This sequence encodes CASSLGGTGVYEQYF. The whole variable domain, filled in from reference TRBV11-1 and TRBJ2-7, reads EAEVAQSPRYKITEKSQAVAFWCDPISGHATLYWYRQILGQGPELLVQFQDESVVDDSQLPKDRFSAERLKGVDSTLKIQPAELGDSAMYLCASSLGGTGVYEQYFGPGTRLTVT.

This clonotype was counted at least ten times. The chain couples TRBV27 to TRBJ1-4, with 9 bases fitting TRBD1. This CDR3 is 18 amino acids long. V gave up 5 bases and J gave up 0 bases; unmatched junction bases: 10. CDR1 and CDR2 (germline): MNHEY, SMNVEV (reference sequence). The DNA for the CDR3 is TGTGCCAGCAGTCCAGGGACAGGGCAACCCTCAACTAATGAAAAACTGTTTTTT. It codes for CASSPGTGQPSTNEKLFF.

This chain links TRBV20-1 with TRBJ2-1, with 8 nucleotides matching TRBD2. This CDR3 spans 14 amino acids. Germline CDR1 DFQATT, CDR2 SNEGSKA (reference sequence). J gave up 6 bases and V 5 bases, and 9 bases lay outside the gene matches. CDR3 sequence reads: CSARRVSGVNEQFF. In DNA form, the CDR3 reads TGCAGTGCTCGGAGAGTTAGCGGGGTCAATGAGCAGTTCTTC.

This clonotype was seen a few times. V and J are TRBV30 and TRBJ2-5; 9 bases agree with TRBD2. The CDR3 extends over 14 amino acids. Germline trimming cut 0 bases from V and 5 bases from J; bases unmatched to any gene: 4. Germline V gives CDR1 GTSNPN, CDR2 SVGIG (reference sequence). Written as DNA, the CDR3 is TGTGCCTGGAGTGTGGCGGGGGGGCCCGAGACCCAGTACTTC. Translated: CAWSVAGGPETQYF.

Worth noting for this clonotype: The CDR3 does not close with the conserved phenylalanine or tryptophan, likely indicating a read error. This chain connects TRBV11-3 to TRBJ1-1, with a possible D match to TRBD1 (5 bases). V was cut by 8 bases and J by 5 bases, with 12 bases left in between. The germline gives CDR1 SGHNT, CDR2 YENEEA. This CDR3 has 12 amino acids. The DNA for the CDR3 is TGTGCCAGCCCCCGGGACGATACTGAAGCTTTCCTT. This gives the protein CASPRDDTEAFL.

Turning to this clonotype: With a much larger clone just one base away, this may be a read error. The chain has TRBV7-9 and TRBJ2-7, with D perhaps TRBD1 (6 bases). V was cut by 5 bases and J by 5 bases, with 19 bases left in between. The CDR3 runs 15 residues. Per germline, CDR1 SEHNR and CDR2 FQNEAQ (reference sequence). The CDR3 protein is CASSATGQSMDEQYF. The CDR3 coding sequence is TGTGCCAGCAGCGCCACTGGACAGAGCATGGACGAGCAGTACTTC. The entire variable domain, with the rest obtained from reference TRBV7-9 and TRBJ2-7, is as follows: DTGVSQNPRHKITKRGQNVTFRCDPISEHNRLYWYRQTLGQGPEFLTYFQNEAQLEKSRLLSDRFSAERPKGSFSTLEIQRTEQGDSAMYLCASSATGQSMDEQYFGPGTRLTVT.

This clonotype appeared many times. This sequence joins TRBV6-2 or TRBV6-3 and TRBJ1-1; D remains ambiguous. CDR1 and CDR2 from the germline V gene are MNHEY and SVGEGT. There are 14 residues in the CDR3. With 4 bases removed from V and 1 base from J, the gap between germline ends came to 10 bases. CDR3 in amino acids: CASSLLVRNTEAFF. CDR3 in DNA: TGTGCCAGCAGTTTACTCGTTAGGAACACTGAAGCTTTCTTT.

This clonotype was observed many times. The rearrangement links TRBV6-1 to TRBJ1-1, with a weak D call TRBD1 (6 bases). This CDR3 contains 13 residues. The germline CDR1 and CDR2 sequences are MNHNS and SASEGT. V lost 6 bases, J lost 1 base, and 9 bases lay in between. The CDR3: CASSRGGNTEAFF. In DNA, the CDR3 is TGTGCCAGCAGCCGAGGGGGGAACACTGAAGCTTTCTTT.

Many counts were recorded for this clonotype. For the CDR3, the DNA is TGTGCCATCAGTGTTCAGGACTACGAGCAGTACTTC. Amino acid sequence: CAISVQDYEQYF. The chain has TRBV10-3 and TRBJ2-7; D uncertain. V gave up 4 bases and J gave up 3 bases, with 7 bases separating them. The CDR3 extends over 12 amino acids. Germline CDR1 reads ENHRY; CDR2 reads SYGVKD.

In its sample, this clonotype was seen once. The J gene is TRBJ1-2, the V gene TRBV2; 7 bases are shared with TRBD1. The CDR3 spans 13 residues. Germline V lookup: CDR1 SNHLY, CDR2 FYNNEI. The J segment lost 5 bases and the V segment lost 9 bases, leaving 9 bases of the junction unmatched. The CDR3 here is CASGTALIYGYTF. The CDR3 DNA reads TGTGCCAGTGGGACAGCCCTCATTTATGGCTACACCTTC.

In DNA, the CDR3 is TGTGCCATCAGTGAGTCAGTTCCGGGGAACATTCAGTACTTC. It yields the protein CAISESVPGNIQYF. This chain joins TRBV10-3 and TRBJ2-4; weak D call: TRBD2 (5 bases). CDR3 length: 14 residues. Trimming removed 0 bases from V and 7 bases from J, with 10 bases in between. Looked up from germline, CDR1 is ENHRY and CDR2 is SYGVKD.

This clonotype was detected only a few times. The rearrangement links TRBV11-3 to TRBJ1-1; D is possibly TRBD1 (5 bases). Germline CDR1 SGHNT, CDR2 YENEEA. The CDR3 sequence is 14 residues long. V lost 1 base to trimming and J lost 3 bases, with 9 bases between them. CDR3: CASSLGKGYTEAFF. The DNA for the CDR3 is TGTGCCAGCAGCTTAGGTAAGGGGTACACTGAAGCTTTCTTT. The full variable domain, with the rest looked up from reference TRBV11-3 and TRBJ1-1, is EAGVVQSPRYKIIEKKQPVAFWCNPISGHNTLYWYLQNLGQGPELLIRYENEEAVDDSQLPKDRFSAERLKGVDSTLKIQPAELGDSAVYLCASSLGKGYTEAFFGQGTRLTVV.

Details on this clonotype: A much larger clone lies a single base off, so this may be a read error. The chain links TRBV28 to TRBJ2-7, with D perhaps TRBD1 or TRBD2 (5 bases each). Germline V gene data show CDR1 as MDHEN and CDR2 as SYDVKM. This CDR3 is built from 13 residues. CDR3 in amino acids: CAGSPLWQGGREF. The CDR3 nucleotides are TGTGCCGGCAGTCCCCTCTGGCAGGGCGGCCGGGAATTC.

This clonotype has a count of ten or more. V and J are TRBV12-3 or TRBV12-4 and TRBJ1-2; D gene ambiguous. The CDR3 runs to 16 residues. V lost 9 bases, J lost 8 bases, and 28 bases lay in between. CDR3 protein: CARRSLLGPPMGGYTF. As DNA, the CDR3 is TGTGCCAGACGATCTCTCTTGGGCCCGCCAATGGGGGGCTACACCTTC.

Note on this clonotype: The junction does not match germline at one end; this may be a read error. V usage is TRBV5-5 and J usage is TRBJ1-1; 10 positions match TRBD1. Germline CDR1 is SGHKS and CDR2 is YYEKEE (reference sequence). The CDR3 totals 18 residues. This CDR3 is CASSTFEGDRGLNTEAFF. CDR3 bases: TGTGCCAGCAGCACTTTTGAGGGGGACAGGGGCTTGAACACCGAAGCTTTCTTT.

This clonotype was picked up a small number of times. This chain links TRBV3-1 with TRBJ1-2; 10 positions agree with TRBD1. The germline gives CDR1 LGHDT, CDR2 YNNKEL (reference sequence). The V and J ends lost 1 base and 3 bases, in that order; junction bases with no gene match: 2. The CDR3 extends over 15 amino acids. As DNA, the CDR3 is TGTGCCAGCAGCCAAGGGACAGGGGGGGACTATGGCTACACCTTC. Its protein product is CASSQGTGGDYGYTF. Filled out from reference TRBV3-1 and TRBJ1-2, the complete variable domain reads DTAVSQTPKYLVTQMGNDKSIKCEQNLGHDTMYWYKQDSKKFLKIMFSYNNKELIINETVPNRFSPKSPDKAHLNLHINSLELGDSAVYFCASSQGTGGDYGYTFGSGTRLTVV.

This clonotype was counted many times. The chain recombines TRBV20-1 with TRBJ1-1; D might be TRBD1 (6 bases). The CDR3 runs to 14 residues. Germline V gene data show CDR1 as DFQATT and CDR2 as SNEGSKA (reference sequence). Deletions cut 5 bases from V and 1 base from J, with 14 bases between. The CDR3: CSAPDSEQNTEAFF. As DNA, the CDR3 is TGCAGTGCTCCGGACAGCGAACAGAACACTGAAGCTTTCTTT.

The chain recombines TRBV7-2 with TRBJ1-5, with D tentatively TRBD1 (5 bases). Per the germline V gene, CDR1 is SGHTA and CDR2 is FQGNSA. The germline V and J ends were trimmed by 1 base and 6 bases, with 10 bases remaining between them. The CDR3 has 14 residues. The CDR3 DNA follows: TGTGCCAGCAGCTTAGAGTACGGGGGTCAGCCCCAGCATTTT. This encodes CASSLEYGGQPQHF.

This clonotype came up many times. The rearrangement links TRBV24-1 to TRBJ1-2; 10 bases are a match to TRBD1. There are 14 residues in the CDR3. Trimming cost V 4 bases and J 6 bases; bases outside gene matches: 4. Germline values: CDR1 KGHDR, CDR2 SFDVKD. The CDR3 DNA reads TGTGCCACCAGTGACCCCGGACAGGGGGATGGCTACACCTTC. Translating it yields CATSDPGQGDGYTF.

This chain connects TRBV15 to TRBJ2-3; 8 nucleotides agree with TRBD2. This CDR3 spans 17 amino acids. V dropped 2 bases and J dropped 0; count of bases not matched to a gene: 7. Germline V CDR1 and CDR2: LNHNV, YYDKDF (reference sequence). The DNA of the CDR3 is TGTGCCACCAGCAGAACTGCAGCGGGGGCTAGCACAGATACGCAGTATTTT. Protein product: CATSRTAAGASTDTQYF.